The 23 T cell receptor beta chains presented below share a single source sample, sequenced in a study of T cell changes during pregnancy in multiple sclerosis (dated 2019 in TCRdb). The receptor library was made with the immunoSEQ multiplex PCR assay. The source is immuneACCESS, and TCRdb retained only in-frame sequences with V and J called. Part of the clones is not carried over; for the studies checked, unresolved V genes explain less than half of this, and the remainder is unexplained. Present in this sample are tens of thousands of clones, under 90% of which were seen just once. The top ten clones comprise about 5% of the sample. This specimen was CD8+ T cells from peripheral blood mononuclear cells, taken after pregnancy. These receptor sequences come from a female donor with multiple sclerosis, enrolled in a pregnancy study.

This clone has just a few counts. This chain links TRBV30 with TRBJ1-1; D unclear. This CDR3 has 12 residues. V dropped 7 bases and J dropped 8 bases, with 17 bases sitting between them. Germline V gene lookup returns CDR1 GTSNPN and CDR2 SVGIG (reference sequence). The CDR3 nucleotides read TGTGCCTTGCACATCGGGATAAACGAAGCTTTCTTT. Its protein is CALHIGINEAFF. Based on the CDR3 plus reference TRBV30 and TRBJ1-1, the full variable domain is SQTIHQWPATLVQPVGSPLSLECTVEGTSNPNLYWYRQAAGRGLQLLFYSVGIGQISSEVPQNLSASRPQDRQFILSSKKLLLSDSGFYLCALHIGINEAFFGQGTRLTVV.

The V call is TRBV19, the J call TRBJ1-1; D ambiguous. This CDR3 comprises 13 residues. The germline V and J ends were trimmed by 3 bases and 4 bases, with 9 bases remaining between them. Germline CDR1 LNHDA, CDR2 SQIVND (reference sequence). The chain's CDR3 is CASSISVSTEAFF. DNA for the CDR3: TGTGCCAGTAGTATTTCTGTGAGCACTGAAGCTTTCTTT.

The rearrangement uses TRBV5-3 and TRBJ1-2; D possibly corresponds to TRBD1 (5 bases). TRBV5-3 is an ORF; its function is uncertain. Trimming shortened V by 8 bases and J by 5 bases, and 22 bases separated the two germline ends. The CDR3 covers 15 residues. The CDR3 is CASSQTPRQSYGYTF. The CDR3 DNA reads TGTGCCAGCAGCCAAACGCCGAGACAGAGTTATGGCTACACCTTC.

The chain couples TRBV5-8 to TRBJ2-3; TRBD1 agrees at 7 bases. Germline CDR1 reads SGHTS; CDR2 reads YDEGEE. V shed 1 base, J shed 0 bases, and the junction held 2 bases outside the gene matches. The CDR3 runs to 15 residues. The CDR3 coding sequence is TGTGCCAGCAGCTTGTCGACAGGGAGCACAGATACGCAGTATTTT. Translated: CASSLSTGSTDTQYF.

The rearrangement uses TRBV11-3 and TRBJ2-1; a weak D match, TRBD2 (7 bases). CDR3 length: 16 residues. Trimming took 5 bases from V and 5 from J, leaving 19 bases between them. Per germline, CDR1 SGHNT and CDR2 YENEEA. Here the CDR3 reads CASSRLRGGPDNEQFF. The CDR3, as DNA: TGTGCCAGCAGCCGCCTGAGGGGGGGGCCCGACAATGAGCAGTTCTTC.

The chain has TRBV29-1 and TRBJ2-2; 15 bases agree with TRBD2. CDR1 is SQVTM and CDR2 is ANQGSEA in the germline V gene. The CDR3 consists of 17 residues. Trimming at V came to 6 bases and at J to 5 bases, leaving 10 bases not matched to a gene. As DNA, the CDR3 is TGCAGCGTAGAGGGACTAGCGGGGGGAAGAGGAACCGGGGAGCTGTTTTTT. This translates into CSVEGLAGGRGTGELFF.

The V call is TRBV4-1, the J call TRBJ2-7; TRBD1 matches 7 bases. V shed 3 bases, J shed 2 bases, and the junction held 7 bases outside the gene matches. The CDR3 is 15 residues long. CDR1 and CDR2 from the germline V gene are MGHRA and YSYEKL. CDR3 coding DNA: TGCGCCAGCAGCCATCGACAGGGCGATACCTACGAGCAGTACTTC. It translates to CASSHRQGDTYEQYF.

This chain links TRBV27 with TRBJ2-2; D may be TRBD2 (5 bases). V lost 5 bases and J 6 bases, leaving 13 bases between the germline ends. Germline-derived CDR1 and CDR2 are MNHEY and SMNVEV (reference sequence). The CDR3 has 14 residues. CDR3: CASSTKTIPGELFF. The CDR3 bases are TGTGCCAGCAGTACCAAGACTATCCCCGGGGAGCTGTTTTTT.

This chain uses TRBV19 with TRBJ2-5; 10 positions match TRBD1. This CDR3 contains 17 residues. CDR1 is LNHDA, CDR2 SQIVND, per germline (reference sequence). V lost 1 base to trimming and J lost 5 bases; unmatched junction nucleotides: 10. The CDR3 DNA sequence: TGTGCCAGTAGTATAGGGGTCGGGACAGGGGTAGCCGAGACCCAGTACTTC. It translates to CASSIGVGTGVAETQYF.

This clone was seen a single time. This CDR3 is CASSRGGSGNTIYF. CDR3 in DNA: TGCGCCAGCAGCAGAGGAGGCTCTGGAAACACCATATATTTT. The rearrangement joins TRBV5-1 to TRBJ1-3; D gene ambiguous. Looked up from germline, CDR1 is SGHRS and CDR2 is YFSETQ. Trimming removed 4 bases at V and 0 bases at J, with 8 bases between. The CDR3 length is 14 residues. Drawing the rest from reference TRBV5-1 and TRBJ1-3, the complete variable domain is KAGVTQTPRYLIKTRGQQVTLSCSPISGHRSVSWYQQTPGQGLQFLFEYFSETQRNKGNFPGRFSGRQFSNSRSEMNVSTLELGDSALYLCASSRGGSGNTIYFGEGSWLTVV.

The chain is built from TRBV29-1 and TRBJ1-4; 7 bases line up with TRBD1. CDR1 is SQVTM and CDR2 is ANQGSEA in the germline V gene. The trim removed 4 bases at V and 4 bases at J, leaving 3 bases unmatched. CDR3 length: 13 residues. CDR3 sequence (DNA): TGCAGCGTTGTCGGGACAGATAATGAAAAACTGTTTTTT. Protein: CSVVGTDNEKLFF.

V is TRBV27 and J is TRBJ1-2; 10 nucleotides agree with TRBD1. The CDR3 runs to 15 residues. Germline assignment: CDR1 MNHEY and CDR2 SMNVEV (reference sequence). J gave up 1 base and V 6 bases, and 5 bases lay outside the gene matches. CDR3 DNA: TGTGCCAGCAGACAGGGACAGGGGTTTAACTATGGCTACACCTTC. This translates into CASRQGQGFNYGYTF.

The chain is built from TRBV7-6 and TRBJ2-7, with TRBD2 matching over 13 bases. CDR3 length: 15 residues. The V and J ends lost 4 bases and 3 bases, in that order; junction bases with no gene match: 3. Germline CDR1 and CDR2: SGHVS and FNYEAQ. DNA of the CDR3: TGTGCCAGCAGCTCCGGACTAGCGGGGGACTACGAGCAGTACTTC. Encoded protein: CASSSGLAGDYEQYF. The full variable domain, in which reference TRBV7-6 and TRBJ2-7 provide the parts outside the CDR3, is GAGVSQSPRYKVTKRGQDVALRCDPISGHVSLYWYRQALGQGPEFLTYFNYEAQQDKSGLPNDRFSAERPEGSISTLTIQRTEQRDSAMYRCASSSGLAGDYEQYFGPGTRLTVT.

The V gene is TRBV6-5, the J gene TRBJ2-5, with TRBD1 as a possible D gene (6 bases). V was cut by 6 bases and J by 3 bases, with 17 bases left in between. The CDR3 has 15 amino acids. Germline CDR1 reads MNHEY; CDR2 reads SVGAGI. The CDR3 DNA is TGTGCCAGCAGCTCCTTCAGGGGTGGGAAAGAGACCCAGTACTTC. It is translated as CASSSFRGGKETQYF.

The rearrangement joins TRBV27 to TRBJ2-3, with 8 bases matching TRBD1. The CDR3 is 16 amino acids. After removal of 0 bases from V and 0 bases from J, the junction contained 2 bases not matched to a gene. Looked up from germline, CDR1 is MNHEY and CDR2 is SMNVEV (reference sequence). The CDR3 is CASSLSGTGSTDTQYF. Here the CDR3 DNA reads TGTGCCAGCAGTTTATCCGGGACAGGTAGCACAGATACGCAGTATTTT.

The chain is built from TRBV7-6 and TRBJ2-7, with D uncertain. Trimming removed 2 bases at V and 3 bases at J, with 11 bases between. In germline, CDR1 is SGHVS, CDR2 FNYEAQ. The CDR3 is 14 residues long. Here the CDR3 reads CASSLYLSNYEQYF. The CDR3 bases are TGTGCCAGCAGCTTATACCTCTCTAACTACGAGCAGTACTTC.

The chain employs TRBV9 and TRBJ2-5; TRBD1 aligns across 10 bases. The CDR3 contains 19 residues. Germline assignment: CDR1 SGDLS and CDR2 YYNGEE. V dropped 3 bases and J dropped 1; count of bases not matched to a gene: 15. CDR3 region: CASSGYSALTGGLQETQYF. The CDR3 DNA follows: TGTGCCAGCAGCGGCTACTCCGCCTTGACAGGGGGCCTCCAAGAGACCCAGTACTTC.

V gene TRBV11-3 combines with J gene TRBJ2-1; unclear D gene. Germline V gene lookup returns CDR1 SGHNT and CDR2 YENEEA. V was shortened by 5 bases and J by 0 bases, with 5 bases between the two germline ends. The CDR3 extends over 13 amino acids. The CDR3 protein is CASSPSSYNEQFF. In DNA, the CDR3 is TGTGCCAGCAGCCCTTCCTCCTACAATGAGCAGTTCTTC.

This sequence joins TRBV7-2 and TRBJ2-2, with D possibly TRBD2 on 6 matching bases. This CDR3 has 15 amino acids. V was pared by 3 bases and J by 7 bases, with 15 bases between. The germline V gene has CDR1 SGHTA and CDR2 FQGNSA. The CDR3 here is CASSLEGPTSGELFF. The CDR3 region has the DNA TGTGCCAGCAGCTTGGAGGGGCCAACGAGCGGGGAGCTGTTTTTT.

CDR3 region: CASSPDRGPGELFF. The CDR3, as DNA: TGTGCCAGCAGCCCGGACAGGGGCCCCGGGGAGCTGTTTTTT. The chain carries TRBV4-2 and TRBJ2-2; 9 positions agree with TRBD1. There are 14 residues in the CDR3. CDR1 and CDR2 from the germline V gene are LGHNA and YNFKEQ. V trimming: 4 bases; J trimming: 6 bases; junction bases outside the gene matches: 3.

The chain is built from TRBV6-1 and TRBJ1-5; D is ambiguous. This CDR3 is built from 14 residues. The germline gives CDR1 MNHNS, CDR2 SASEGT. The CDR3 sequence: CSSHFRDPNQPQHF. The CDR3 nucleotides read TGTTCCTCCCACTTCCGGGATCCCAATCAGCCCCAGCATTTT.

The genes are TRBV18 and TRBJ2-7; D gene unclear. The ends were cut back, 2 bases at V and 4 bases at J, with 6 bases in the middle. The CDR3 runs to 12 residues. Per germline, CDR1 KGHSH and CDR2 LQKENI. The CDR3 spells CASSPDGYEQYF. In DNA, the CDR3 is TGTGCCAGCTCACCAGACGGGTACGAGCAGTACTTC. The whole variable domain, remainder taken from reference TRBV18 and TRBJ2-7, is NAGVMQNPRHLVRRRGQEARLRCSPMKGHSHVYWYRQLPEEGLKFMVYLQKENIIDESGMPKERFSAEFPKEGPSILRIQQVVRGDSAAYFCASSPDGYEQYFGPGTRLTVT.

DNA of the CDR3: TGTGCCAGCAGCTCTAACCGGGACTACCCCACAGATACGCAGTATTTT. Translating it yields CASSSNRDYPTDTQYF. V is TRBV13 and J is TRBJ2-3, with 7 bases lining up with TRBD2. There are 16 residues in the CDR3. The germline gives CDR1 PRHDT, CDR2 FYEKMQ (reference sequence). The V and J ends lost 4 bases and 2 bases, in that order; junction bases with no gene match: 9.